This TCR beta chain was sequenced during a study of response to subunit inactivated influenza vaccine. As regards this clonotype: Its specificity is unknown.

TCRdb called the RT-PCR reads again in MiXCR, with one record for every CDR3 protein. The sample lists about 780,000 distinct CDR3 sequences, around a sixth occurring once. CDR1 is SGHRS and CDR2 is YFSETQ in the germline V gene. Trimming removed 1 base from V and 2 bases from J, with 12 bases in between. This CDR3 region has 15 residues. Findings of the study overall: That few new T cells are recruited by each seasonal influenza vaccination was the authors' suggestion.

The sequence was obtained from a middle-aged man who received an inactivated influenza vaccine. The starting material was PBMCs from blood, obtained 4 to 6 days after vaccination. The chain links TRBV5-1 to TRBJ2-5, with D tentatively TRBD1 (6 bases). Here the CDR3 reads CASSLTGTKQETQYF. CDR3 bases: TGCGCCAGCAGCTTGACCGGGACAAAACAAGAGACCCAGTACTTC.